These 20 T cell receptor beta chains were sequenced from one sample in a study of cytomegalovirus exposure and HLA in healthy donors. Researchers ran the PCR with 60 Vbeta and 13 Jbeta primers. Libraries were prepared by immunoSEQ multiplex PCR; TCRdb keeps only in-frame clonotypes and omits some of them. The table records 97,000 or so clones, 75% to 90% of them present only once. The sequenced sample was PBMCs. Receptor source: a man aged 35 to 55 in good health and CMV-seronegative.

J is TRBJ2-2 and V is TRBV11-2, with TRBD1 identical over 7 bases. J gave up 1 base and V 5 bases, and 4 bases lay outside the gene matches. Germline CDR1 and CDR2: SGHAT and FQNNGV. This CDR3 is built from 15 residues. The CDR3 bases are TGTGCCAGCAGCCCGGACAGGATGAACACCGGGGAGCTGTTTTTT. It translates to CASSPDRMNTGELFF.

The V gene is TRBV29-1, the J gene TRBJ2-5; 7 bases match TRBD2. The CDR3 runs to 12 residues. Germline CDR1 reads SQVTM; CDR2 reads ANQGSEA. Unmatched junction bases numbered 8, after V lost 8 bases and J lost 5 bases. The CDR3 here is CSTQEGGETQYF. The CDR3 DNA reads TGCAGCACGCAGGAGGGAGGGGAGACCCAGTACTTC.

The chain combines TRBV5-4 with TRBJ2-1; weak D call: TRBD2 (6 bases). This CDR3 is built from 15 residues. Germline CDR1 is SGHNT and CDR2 is YYREEE (reference sequence). Between the trimmed V and J ends, which lost 4 bases and 0 bases, there was a span of 11 bases. The CDR3: CASSLTRDSYNEQFF. The CDR3 DNA reads TGTGCCAGCAGCCTGACGCGGGACTCCTACAATGAGCAGTTCTTC.

The CDR3 loop reads CSARDSTLIFF. In nucleotides, the CDR3 is TGCAGCGCCCGGGACTCGACCCTAATATTCTTT. This rearrangement joins TRBV29-1 to TRBJ1-1, with D perhaps TRBD1 (5 bases). In germline, CDR1 is SQVTM, CDR2 ANQGSEA. This CDR3 comprises 11 residues. With 7 bases removed from V and 14 bases from J, the gap between germline ends came to 20 bases. Full variable domain (remainder filled in from reference TRBV29-1 and TRBJ1-1): SAVISQKPSRDICQRGTSLTIQCQVDSQVTMMFWYRQQPGQSLTLIATANQGSEATYESGFVIDKFPISRPNLTFSTLTVSNMSPEDSSIYLCSARDSTLIFFGQGTRLTVV.

V is TRBV10-3 and J is TRBJ2-7, with 9 bases lining up with TRBD2. The V gene end was trimmed by 2 bases and the J gene end by 4 bases; junction bases not matched to a gene: 6. The CDR3 contains 15 residues. Germline V CDR1 and CDR2: ENHRY, SYGVKD. CDR3 DNA: TGTGCCATCAGTGAGCCCCCGACTAGCGGATACGAGCAGTACTTC. As protein: CAISEPPTSGYEQYF.

This sequence joins TRBV4-1 and TRBJ1-4; 9 positions match TRBD1. V shed 0 bases and J 9 bases; nucleotides not matched to a gene: 5. There are 15 residues in the CDR3. CDR1 is MGHRA and CDR2 is YSYEKL in the germline V gene. Written as DNA, the CDR3 is TGCGCCAGCAGCCAAGATGGGGGACAGGGCAAAAAACTGTTTTTT. It encodes CASSQDGGQGKKLFF.

The rearrangement links TRBV9 to TRBJ1-1; D gene uncertain. V was shortened by 3 bases and J by 0 bases, with 15 bases between the two germline ends. CDR1 and CDR2 from the germline V gene are SGDLS and YYNGEE. CDR3 length: 16 amino acids. The CDR3 coding sequence is TGTGCCAGCAGCGGCCGGGTTAACTCCATGAACACTGAAGCTTTCTTT. This codes for CASSGRVNSMNTEAFF.

The V gene is TRBV7-9, the J gene TRBJ2-5; no clear D. Trimming pared 0 bases from V and 5 bases from J, leaving 4 bases between. The CDR3 spans 12 residues. The germline CDR1 and CDR2 sequences are SEHNR and FQNEAQ (reference sequence). The CDR3 reads CASSLAQETQYF. CDR3 nucleotide sequence: TGTGCCAGCAGCTTAGCGCAGGAGACCCAGTACTTC. The whole variable domain, filled in from reference TRBV7-9 and TRBJ2-5, reads DTGVSQNPRHKITKRGQNVTFRCDPISEHNRLYWYRQTLGQGPEFLTYFQNEAQLEKSRLLSDRFSAERPKGSFSTLEIQRTEQGDSAMYLCASSLAQETQYFGPGTRLLVL.

CDR3 in DNA: TGTGCCAGCAGCGTAGCCCCGGGGGGGGCCACAGATACGCAGTATTTT. Its protein is CASSVAPGGATDTQYF. The chain has TRBV9 and TRBJ2-3; TRBD2 matches 8 bases. The J segment lost 2 bases and the V segment lost 0 bases, leaving 5 bases of the junction unmatched. The CDR3 covers 16 residues. Germline lookup yields CDR1 SGDLS and CDR2 YYNGEE.

On this clone itself: At one boundary the junction diverges from the germline segment, which might be a read error. The identical CDR3 is also encoded by other nucleotide sequences in the sample. The rearrangement links TRBV5-1 to TRBJ1-1, with D maybe TRBD1 (5 bases). The CDR3 covers 13 residues. The germline V gene has CDR1 SGHRS and CDR2 YFSETQ. The CDR3 DNA reads TGCGCCAGCAGTTTGGGGGGGGGAACTGAAGCTTTCTTT. Amino acids: CASSLGGGTEAFF.

V and J are TRBV9 and TRBJ2-1; 12 bases agree with TRBD2. CDR1 is SGDLS and CDR2 is YYNGEE in the germline V gene. V lost 0 bases, J lost 9 bases, and 7 bases stayed unmatched. This CDR3 has 16 amino acids. In DNA form, the CDR3 reads TGTGCCAGCAGCGTAGCGCTAGCGGGGGGGCATGGTGAGCAGTTCTTC. This translates into CASSVALAGGHGEQFF.

The rearrangement uses TRBV5-5 and TRBJ1-5; D gene ambiguous. The V end was cut by 0 bases, the J end by 4 bases, with 11 bases between. The CDR3 extends over 15 amino acids. CDR1 is SGHKS and CDR2 is YYEKEE in the germline V gene (reference sequence). The CDR3 sequence is CASSLVGRSNQPQHF. Written as DNA, the CDR3 is TGTGCCAGCAGCTTGGTGGGCAGAAGTAATCAGCCCCAGCATTTT.

The chain combines TRBV7-2 with TRBJ1-2; D possibly corresponds to TRBD1 (5 bases). With 0 bases removed from V and 4 bases from J, the gap between germline ends came to 12 bases. Germline CDR1 reads SGHTA; CDR2 reads FQGNSA. The CDR3 runs to 15 residues. CDR3 DNA: TGTGCCAGCAGCTTAGCATCGGGGGTCGCCTATGGCTACACCTTC. Translated: CASSLASGVAYGYTF.

This chain links TRBV27 with TRBJ2-2; TRBD1 is a possible D gene (5 bases). V gave up 4 bases and J gave up 1 base, with 7 bases separating them. Germline V gene lookup returns CDR1 MNHEY and CDR2 SMNVEV (reference sequence). The CDR3 consists of 14 residues. The CDR3 sequence: CASSSGWNTGELFF. DNA for the CDR3: TGTGCCAGCAGTTCAGGGTGGAACACCGGGGAGCTGTTTTTT.

The genes are TRBV9 and TRBJ2-5, with D possibly TRBD2 on 7 matching bases. V was clipped by 0 bases and J by 5 bases, with 26 bases between them. The CDR3 contains 19 residues. The germline V gene has CDR1 SGDLS and CDR2 YYNGEE. The CDR3 nucleotides read TGTGCCAGCAGCGTAGAGGGGGGAGGGGGGGTGACAGGAAGGGAGACCCAGTACTTC. Translating gives CASSVEGGGGVTGRETQYF.

The chain joins TRBV27 to TRBJ2-7, with D possibly matching TRBD2 (6 bases). The germline V and J ends were trimmed by 3 bases and 2 bases, with 11 bases remaining between them. Germline V gives CDR1 MNHEY, CDR2 SMNVEV (reference sequence). This CDR3 is built from 14 residues. The CDR3 bases are TGTGCCAGCAGTTTCGCGGGGTTACCCTACGAGCAGTACTTC. This codes for CASSFAGLPYEQYF.

This clone was recorded a few times. The genes are TRBV28 and TRBJ2-7, with TRBD1 matching over 9 bases. CDR1 and CDR2 (germline): MDHEN, SYDVKM. The CDR3 totals 15 residues. After removal of 6 bases from V and 2 bases from J, the junction contained 8 bases not matched to a gene. The CDR3 spells CASSLLGTGPYEQYF. CDR3 DNA sequence: TGTGCCAGCAGCTTACTCGGGACAGGGCCCTACGAGCAGTACTTC.

Concerning this clone: A read error may produce the germline difference seen at one junction end. The CDR3 loop reads CARSGDFRPEKAFF. The CDR3 DNA reads TGTGCCCGGAGTGGCGACTTCCGCCCGGAAAAAGCTTTCTTC. The rearrangement joins TRBV30 to TRBJ1-1; D gene ambiguous. CDR1 GTSNPN and CDR2 SVGIG come from the germline V gene (reference sequence). The CDR3 totals 14 residues.

The chain couples TRBV30 to TRBJ1-2, with a possible D match to TRBD1 (5 bases). Trimming removed 4 bases at V and 8 bases at J, with 17 bases between. The CDR3 covers 13 residues. Germline V gene lookup returns CDR1 GTSNPN and CDR2 SVGIG (reference sequence). DNA of the CDR3: TGTGCCTGGACCTTTGGGGGGTCGGCCGGCTACACCTTC. Translated, it gives CAWTFGGSAGYTF.

This clone was seen a few times. The CDR3 sequence: CASSRGTSTDTQYF. Here the CDR3 DNA reads TGTGCCAGCAGTCGGGGGACTAGCACAGATACGCAGTATTTT. V and J are TRBV6-5 and TRBJ2-3; D possibly corresponds to TRBD2 (6 bases). Trimming left V 5 bases short and J 0 bases short, with 9 bases between. CDR3 length equals 14 residues. CDR1 and CDR2 from the germline V gene are MNHEY and SVGAGI.